The source of this T cell receptor (beta chain) is a study of post-analysis software for immune sequencing data. Findings and limits, study-wide: The five TRBV segments detected at higher frequency in patients than in controls included TRBV5-6, TRBV5-1 and TRBV20-1. Analysis by F measure revealed that same-batch samples clustered strongly together.

The CDR3 sequence is 11 residues long. The trim removed 5 bases at V and 16 bases at J, leaving 7 bases unmatched. The germline gives CDR1 MNHNY, CDR2 SVGAGI (reference sequence). This clonotype was found a few times. Its matching antigen is unknown. Carried by the TCR beta cDNA libraries were unique molecular identifiers. Each CDR3 protein gets one entry after TCRdb re-called the PCR reads with MiXCR. The data show around 190,000 distinct CDR3 sequences, 29% seen once. This sequence joins TRBV6-6 and TRBJ2-2; the match to TRBD2 covers 7 bases. The sequencing input was blood. This clonotype was sampled from a girl aged 2 to 17 with multiple sclerosis. The CDR3 protein is CASSTVGGGFF. The CDR3 DNA reads as TGTGCCAGCAGTACAGTCGGCGGGGGGTTTTTT.